The 9 T cell receptor beta chains below all came from one sample that was sequenced in a study of T-cell memory formation after mild COVID-19. One entry per CDR3 protein results from TCRdb running MiXCR on the 5' RACE reads. Of about 430,000 distinct CDR3 sequences listed, 18% are singletons. Sequencing was done on a sample of PBMCs or a T cell subset sorted from them (not recorded which). The receptors come from a man aged 18 to 35 who had mild COVID-19 (a few samples of this study predate the infection). Cell type and time point are not known.

V usage is TRBV4-3 and J usage is TRBJ2-2, with a possible D match to TRBD2 (7 bases). The CDR3 spans 17 residues. Per germline, CDR1 LGHNA and CDR2 YSLEER. V lost 1 base, J lost 4 bases, and 16 bases lay in between. CDR3 sequence: CASSQGTGGGRTGELFF. CDR3 nucleotides: TGCGCCAGCAGCCAAGGGACGGGCGGGGGCCGCACCGGGGAGCTGTTTTTT.

The rearrangement joins TRBV7-2 to TRBJ1-5; D is unresolved. Germline V gene sequence: CDR1 SGHTA, CDR2 FQGNSA. Trimming took 1 base from V and 3 from J, leaving 4 bases between them. This CDR3 has 13 amino acids. The CDR3 loop is CASSLEANQPQHF. The DNA for the CDR3 is TGTGCCAGCAGCTTAGAAGCCAATCAGCCCCAGCATTTT.

This clonotype turned up a few times. V and J are TRBV20-1 and TRBJ2-5; possibly TRBD2 for D (6 bases). Per germline, CDR1 DFQATT and CDR2 SNEGSKA (reference sequence). The CDR3 is made up of 11 amino acids. Trimming left V 5 bases short and J 5 bases short, with 9 bases between. CDR3 nucleotides: TGCAGTGCTGCTAGCGTGGAGACCCAGTACTTC. It encodes CSAASVETQYF.

This sequence joins TRBV7-3 and TRBJ2-5; 12 bases align to TRBD2. The CDR3 totals 16 residues. Germline trimming cut 5 bases from V and 0 bases from J; bases unmatched to any gene: 4. Germline V gives CDR1 SGHTA, CDR2 FQGTGA. CDR3 bases: TGTGCCAGCAGCCCAACTAGCGGGGGGTACCAAGAGACCCAGTACTTC. Its translation: CASSPTSGGYQETQYF.

This clonotype turned up a few times. CDR3 nucleotides: TGCGCCAGCAGCTTGGATGCCTCAAACTATGGCTACACCTTC. Amino acids: CASSLDASNYGYTF. V and J are TRBV5-1 and TRBJ1-2; unclear D gene. Trimming took 0 bases from V and 2 from J, leaving 8 bases between them. CDR3 length: 14 residues. CDR1 is SGHRS, CDR2 YFSETQ, per germline.

This clonotype has only a few counts. The V gene is TRBV24-1, the J gene TRBJ2-2; TRBD1 aligns across 9 bases. The V gene's germline CDR1 is KGHDR and CDR2 SFDVKD. V was pared by 7 bases and J by 6 bases, with 8 bases of the junction left unmatched. CDR3 length equals 15 residues. This chain's CDR3 is CATSRDRDSAGELFF. In DNA, the CDR3 is TGTGCCACCAGCCGGGACAGGGATTCGGCCGGGGAGCTGTTTTTT.

The chain has TRBV12-3 or TRBV12-4 and TRBJ1-6; 7 positions match TRBD1. Losses at the gene ends were 1 base for V and 10 bases for J; bases not matched to a gene: 1. The CDR3 runs 13 residues. The CDR3 is CASSLDRGSPLHF. CDR3 in DNA: TGTGCCAGCAGTTTAGACAGGGGATCACCCCTCCACTTT.

A few counts support this clonotype. V and J are TRBV28 and TRBJ2-5, with 9 positions matching TRBD2. Trimming removed 7 bases from V and 5 bases from J; junction bases left unmatched: 11. The length of the CDR3 is 15 residues. The germline V gene encodes CDR1 MDHEN and CDR2 SYDVKM. CDR3 DNA sequence: TGTGCCAGCATCAGCGGGGGGCCGCCCATGGAGACCCAGTACTTC. It encodes CASISGGPPMETQYF.

This clonotype was observed a few times. The rearrangement joins TRBV5-1 to TRBJ1-6, with TRBD1 as a possible D gene (5 bases). Trimming took off 4 bases at V and 7 bases at J, with 12 bases between the two ends. The germline V gene has CDR1 SGHRS and CDR2 YFSETQ. The CDR3 has 14 amino acids. The DNA of the CDR3 is TGCGCCAGCAGCATAACTTCAGGGAATTCACCCCTCCACTTT. Protein: CASSITSGNSPLHF.